These 10 T cell receptor beta chains were sequenced from one sample in a study of shared clonotypes between healthy human individuals. Using immunoSEQ multiplex PCR, the repertoire was profiled, and TCRdb retains in-frame clones only, with some absent. The sample lists a few million clones, approximately 94% occurring once. Sequencing was carried out using naive CD4+ T cells sorted from blood. Sample subset: CD45RA+ positively selected. The receptors were sampled from a man aged 18 to 29 in good health.

This clone was seen just once. The chain carries TRBV4-2 and TRBJ2-5; D is unclear. Trimming took 4 bases from V and 1 from J, leaving 13 bases between them. Germline V gene lookup returns CDR1 LGHNA and CDR2 YNFKEQ. This CDR3 spans 15 amino acids. CDR3 sequence reads: CASSPSLGLQETQYF. The CDR3 bases are TGTGCCAGCAGCCCCTCCCTAGGCCTCCAAGAGACCCAGTACTTC.

The V and J genes are TRBV30 and TRBJ1-6; weak D call: TRBD1 (6 bases). The length of the CDR3 is 16 residues. Germline CDR1 and CDR2: GTSNPN and SVGIG (reference sequence). The V end was cut by 0 bases, the J end by 4 bases, with 13 bases between. As DNA, the CDR3 is TGTGCCTGGAGTGTATTCGGAGGGGGGTATAATTCACCCCTCCACTTT. Encoded protein: CAWSVFGGGYNSPLHF.

The chain links TRBV2 to TRBJ1-1; D unresolved. This CDR3 spans 12 amino acids. Germline CDR1 reads SNHLY; CDR2 reads FYNNEI. V lost 7 bases and J 1 base, leaving 7 bases between the germline ends. Here the CDR3 reads CASTPENTEAFF. The DNA for the CDR3 is TGTGCCAGCACCCCGGAGAACACTGAAGCTTTCTTT.

Worth noting for this clone: This specimen includes other DNA sequences encoding the same CDR3. The gene calls are TRBV5-1 and TRBJ2-5; unclear D gene. V lost 0 bases and J lost 4, with 7 bases in between. This CDR3 spans 13 amino acids. Germline V CDR1 and CDR2: SGHRS, YFSETQ. The CDR3 DNA sequence: TGCGCCAGCAGCTTGGAAGGGTCAGAGACCCAGTACTTC. Translated, it gives CASSLEGSETQYF.

V usage is TRBV4-3 and J usage is TRBJ2-3; D is perhaps TRBD1 or TRBD2 (5 bases each). The CDR3 loop spans 15 amino acids. The V gene's germline CDR1 is LGHNA and CDR2 YSLEER. V dropped 0 bases and J dropped 10 bases, with 17 bases sitting between them. The CDR3 DNA is TGCGCCAGCAGCCAAGATACTGTTGGGGGTCGTGCGCAGTATTTT. This codes for CASSQDTVGGRAQYF.

This clone has a single count. Other DNA sequences in this specimen translate into the identical CDR3. The V gene is TRBV10-3, the J gene TRBJ1-2; D uncertain. The CDR3 totals 13 residues. Trimming removed 2 bases from V and 1 base from J, with 5 bases in between. CDR1 ENHRY and CDR2 SYGVKD come from the germline V gene. The CDR3 sequence: CAISEAVNYGYTF. Written as DNA, the CDR3 is TGTGCCATCAGTGAGGCAGTTAACTATGGCTACACCTTC.

This chain connects TRBV28 to TRBJ2-7, with 7 bases identical to TRBD2. V shed 2 bases and J 4 bases; nucleotides not matched to a gene: 8. This CDR3 region has 15 residues. Looked up from germline, CDR1 is MDHEN and CDR2 is SYDVKM. The DNA of the CDR3 is TGTGCCAGCAGTTTACCTAGCGGCATACTATACGAGCAGTACTTC. It translates to CASSLPSGILYEQYF.

This sequence joins TRBV5-4 and TRBJ2-5; 8 bases map to TRBD2. Trimming at V came to 0 bases and at J to 1 base, leaving 5 bases not matched to a gene. CDR3 length: 16 amino acids. CDR1 and CDR2 from the germline V gene are SGHNT and YYREEE (reference sequence). DNA for the CDR3: TGTGCCAGCAGCTTGGGAGGGCGGGGGGCCCAAGAGACCCAGTACTTC. It is translated as CASSLGGRGAQETQYF.

V is TRBV13 and J is TRBJ2-7; TRBD1 agrees at 12 bases. The CDR3 spans 16 residues. V lost 2 bases, J lost 4 bases, and 6 bases stayed unmatched. Per the germline V gene, CDR1 is PRHDT and CDR2 is FYEKMQ (reference sequence). The DNA for the CDR3 is TGTGCCAGCAGCTTAACCCGGGACAGGGGGCGATACGAGCAGTACTTC. It specifies CASSLTRDRGRYEQYF.

A few counts support this clone. This chain joins TRBV7-9 and TRBJ1-1; 10 bases are a match to TRBD1. Germline V gene data show CDR1 as SEHNR and CDR2 as FQNEAQ (reference sequence). The CDR3 is 14 residues long. V lost 5 bases to trimming and J lost 8 bases; unmatched junction nucleotides: 8. The CDR3 region is CASSPPKDRGEAFF. CDR3 sequence (DNA): TGTGCCAGCAGCCCACCAAAGGACAGGGGGGAAGCTTTCTTT.